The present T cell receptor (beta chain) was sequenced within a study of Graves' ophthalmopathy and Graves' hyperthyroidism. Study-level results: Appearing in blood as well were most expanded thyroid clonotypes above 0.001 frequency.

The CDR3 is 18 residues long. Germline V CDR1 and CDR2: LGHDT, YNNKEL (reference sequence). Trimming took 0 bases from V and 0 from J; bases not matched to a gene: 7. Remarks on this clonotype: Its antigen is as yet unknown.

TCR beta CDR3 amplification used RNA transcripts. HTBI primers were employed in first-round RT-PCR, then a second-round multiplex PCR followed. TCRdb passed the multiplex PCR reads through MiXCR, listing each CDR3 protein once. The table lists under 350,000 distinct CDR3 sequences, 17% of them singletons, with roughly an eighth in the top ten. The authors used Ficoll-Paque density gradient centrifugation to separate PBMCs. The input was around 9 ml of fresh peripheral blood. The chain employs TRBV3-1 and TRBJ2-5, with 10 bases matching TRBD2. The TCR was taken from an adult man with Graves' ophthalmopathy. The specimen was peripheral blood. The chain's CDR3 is CASSQEFQREGYQETQYF. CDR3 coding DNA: TGTGCCAGCAGCCAAGAATTTCAGCGGGAGGGGTACCAAGAGACCCAGTACTTC.